The rows below give T cell receptor beta chains drawn from one sample of a study of T cell responses to AZD1222 COVID-19 vaccine. TCRdb's table, derived via immunoSEQ multiplex PCR, lists solely in-frame clones and lacks some. The sample carries approximately 170,000 clones, approximately 95% recorded once. The sample in question was peripheral blood, obtained on day 0 of AZD1222 vaccination. These receptors originate from an adult in good health. Each CDR3 is given with its conserved first and last residue. Each record gives: J gene, CDR3 length, D gene, clone size, V gene, CDR3 DNA, CDR3 protein. D genes are given only for firm matches. The size of a clone is reported for some rows only, either as once, few or many, or as a class for expanded clones.

TRBJ2-2,12,.,.,TRBV10-3,TGTGCCATCGCCGGCGGGACCGGGGAGCTGTTTTTT,CAIAGGTGELFF
TRBJ1-5,16,TRBD1,.,TRBV24-1,TGTGCCACCAGTGATGGACCCGGGACAGGGTATCAGCCCCAGCATTTT,CATSDGPGTGYQPQHF
TRBJ2-1,16,TRBD2,.,TRBV19,TGTGCCAGTAGTAATCCGGGGGGAACCTCCTACAATGAGCAGTTCTTC,CASSNPGGTSYNEQFF
TRBJ1-6,14,.,.,TRBV3-1/TRBV3-2,TGTGCCAGCAGCCAAGATTTGAGAGGGTCACCCCTCCACTTT,CASSQDLRGSPLHF
TRBJ1-2,14,TRBD1,.,TRBV5-1,TGCGCCAGCAGCCCGGGACAGAATAACTATGGCTACACCTTC,CASSPGQNNYGYTF
TRBJ2-7,12,TRBD2,.,TRBV7-8,TGTGCCAGCAGCTTATTAGCGGGCCAGCAGTACTTC,CASSLLAGQQYF
TRBJ2-7,12,TRBD2,.,TRBV6-5,TGTGCCAGCAATATAGCGGGAGGCGAGCAGTACTTC,CASNIAGGEQYF
TRBJ1-2,12,.,.,TRBV19,TGTGCCAGTAGTCTGGCAAGTCAAGGCTACACCTTC,CASSLASQGYTF
TRBJ2-2,15,TRBD2,.,TRBV20-1,TGCAGTGCTAGTCTCAGCGGGAGGGGCACCGGGGAGCTGTTTTTT,CSASLSGRGTGELFF
TRBJ1-1,14,TRBD1,.,TRBV7-9,TGTGCCAGCATCCGGACAGGTACGAACACTGAAGCTTTCTTT,CASIRTGTNTEAFF
TRBJ2-3,11,.,.,TRBV6-6,TGTGCCAGCAGTCGCACAGATACGCAGTATTTT,CASSRTDTQYF
TRBJ1-6,15,.,.,TRBV5-4,TGTGCCAGCAGCCCGGTTTCTGGGACAAAGGACCCCCTCCACTTT,CASSPVSGTKDPLHF
TRBJ2-1,15,TRBD2,.,TRBV11-2,TGTGCCAGCAGCTCCACTAGCGGGAGGTACAATGAGCAGTTCTTC,CASSSTSGRYNEQFF
TRBJ1-1,14,.,.,TRBV11-2,TGTGCCAGCAGCTTTGGCACAGGACGGACTGAAGCTTTCTTT,CASSFGTGRTEAFF
TRBJ2-7,14,.,.,TRBV6-5,TGTGCCAGCAGTTACGGGGATTCCACCTACGAGCAGTACTTC,CASSYGDSTYEQYF
TRBJ2-5,13,.,once,TRBV18,TGTGCCAGCTCAGACAGGCTCCAAGAGACCCAGTACTTC,CASSDRLQETQYF
TRBJ1-5,12,.,.,TRBV27,TGTGCCAGCCGCCAGCTGAATCAGCCCCAGCATTTT,CASRQLNQPQHF
TRBJ1-1,12,.,.,TRBV7-6,TGTGCCAGCAGCTTAGCTACAGGGCGGGCTTTCTTT,CASSLATGRAFF
TRBJ1-2,12,.,.,TRBV10-3,TGTGCCATCAGTGGTCCAGGGAGTGGCTACACCTTC,CAISGPGSGYTF
TRBJ2-1,15,.,.,TRBV24-1,TGTGCCACCAGTGATCCTAGGACTCGTGCCGGTGAGCAGTTCTTC,CATSDPRTRAGEQFF
TRBJ1-1,15,.,.,TRBV4-2,TGTGCCAGCAGCCAAGCGCCAGGGGAACTCCTAGAAGCTTTCTTT,CASSQAPGELLEAFF
TRBJ1-2,12,.,.,TRBV29-1,TGCAGCGTTAGGGGACCTCAGGGTGGCTACACCTTC,CSVRGPQGGYTF
TRBJ2-5,15,.,.,TRBV6-5,TGTGCCAGCAGTTACGGGGGGTTCCTCACCCAGACCCAGTACTTC,CASSYGGFLTQTQYF
TRBJ1-5,13,.,once,TRBV5-1,TGCGCCAGCAGCTTGGATGGGGATCAGCCCCAGCATTTT,CASSLDGDQPQHF
TRBJ2-1,15,.,.,TRBV7-6,TGTGCCAGCAGCTTATCCGGGGTTCCCCTCAATGAGCAGTTCTTC,CASSLSGVPLNEQFF
TRBJ1-2,15,TRBD1,.,TRBV13,TGTGCCAGCAGCTCAACAGGGGCTAGGGTCTATGGCTACACCTTC,CASSSTGARVYGYTF
TRBJ2-1,13,.,.,TRBV27,TGTGCCAGCAGGGCCCTCCCTTACAATGAGCAGTTCTTC,CASRALPYNEQFF
TRBJ1-1,15,.,.,TRBV10-3,TGTGCCATCAGTCAGACTTCCAGGGAGTTCACTGAAGCTTTCTTT,CAISQTSREFTEAFF
TRBJ2-5,15,.,.,TRBV7-2,TGTGCCAGCAGCTTAATTGGGACCATACAAGAGACCCAGTACTTC,CASSLIGTIQETQYF